Many counts were recorded for the clone carrying this T cell receptor beta chain. Trimming took off 4 bases at V and 4 bases at J, with 7 bases between the two ends. The CDR3 consists of 12 residues. CDR1 and CDR2 from the germline V gene are SEHNR and FQNEAQ (reference sequence). Samples each had at least 5.5 micrograms of total RNA extracted. The data were taken from a study of blood T cells in healthy people across ages. Through a sample-barcoded 5' primer and a J-beta primer mix, a second PCR was run for roughly 7 to 11 cycles. TCRdb re-derived calls from the 5' RACE reads in MiXCR, one entry per CDR3 protein. The sample consists of about 700,000 distinct CDR3 sequences, about 32% of them appearing once.

The sequenced material came from blood. The receptor was isolated from a woman of 80 years or more in good health. V is TRBV7-9 and J is TRBJ1-2; D remains unclear. The CDR3 nucleotides read TGTGCCAGCAGCTCCAGCCCCTATGGCTACACCTTC. It is translated as CASSSSPYGYTF.